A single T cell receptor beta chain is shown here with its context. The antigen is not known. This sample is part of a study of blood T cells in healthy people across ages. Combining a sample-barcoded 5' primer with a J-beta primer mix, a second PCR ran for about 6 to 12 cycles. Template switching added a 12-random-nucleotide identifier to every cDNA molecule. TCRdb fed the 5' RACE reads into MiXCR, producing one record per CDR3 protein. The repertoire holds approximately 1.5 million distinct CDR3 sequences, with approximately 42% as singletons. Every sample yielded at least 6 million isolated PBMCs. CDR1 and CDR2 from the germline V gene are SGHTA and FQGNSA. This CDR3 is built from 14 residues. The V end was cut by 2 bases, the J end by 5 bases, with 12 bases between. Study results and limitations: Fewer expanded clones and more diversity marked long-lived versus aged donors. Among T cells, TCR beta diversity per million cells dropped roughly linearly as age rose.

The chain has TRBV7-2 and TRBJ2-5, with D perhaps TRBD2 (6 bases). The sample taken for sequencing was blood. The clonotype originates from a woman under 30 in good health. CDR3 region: CASSLTGTVETQYF. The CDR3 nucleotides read TGTGCCAGCAGCTTAACCGGGACTGTGGAGACCCAGTACTTC.